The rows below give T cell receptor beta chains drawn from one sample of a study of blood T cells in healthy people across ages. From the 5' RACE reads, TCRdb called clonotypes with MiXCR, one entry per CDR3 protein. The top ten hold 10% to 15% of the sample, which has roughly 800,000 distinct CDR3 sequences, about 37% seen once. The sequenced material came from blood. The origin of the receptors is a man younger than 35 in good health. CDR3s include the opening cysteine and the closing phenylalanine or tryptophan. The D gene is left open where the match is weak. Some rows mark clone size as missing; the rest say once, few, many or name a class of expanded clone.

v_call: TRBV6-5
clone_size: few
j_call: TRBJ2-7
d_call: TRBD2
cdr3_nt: TGTGCCAGCAGCCTAGCGGGGTTCTACGAGCAGTACTTC
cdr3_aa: CASSLAGFYEQYF

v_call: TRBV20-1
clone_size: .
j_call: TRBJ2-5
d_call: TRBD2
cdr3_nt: TGCAGTGCTAGAGATCGGCTAGCGGGCTACCAAGGGACCCAGTACTTC
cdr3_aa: CSARDRLAGYQGTQYF

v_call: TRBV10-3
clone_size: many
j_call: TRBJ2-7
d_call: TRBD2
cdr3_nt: TGTGCCATCAGGGACCCCCGGACTAGCGGGGGTAGTATCTCCTACGAGCAGTACTTC
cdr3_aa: CAIRDPRTSGGSISYEQYF

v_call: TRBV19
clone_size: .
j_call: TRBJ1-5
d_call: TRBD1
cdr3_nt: TGTGCCAGTAGACAACAGGGGTATAGCAATCAGCCCCAGCATTTT
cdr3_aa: CASRQQGYSNQPQHF

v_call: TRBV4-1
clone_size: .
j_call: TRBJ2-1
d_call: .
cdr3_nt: TGCGCCAGCAGCCCCCGGGCCCTCGGCTCCTACAATGAGCAGTTCTTC
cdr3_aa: CASSPRALGSYNEQFF

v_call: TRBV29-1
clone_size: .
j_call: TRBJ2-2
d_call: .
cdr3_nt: TGCAGCGTTGAACAGGGCCTTAACACCGGGGAGCTGTTTTTT
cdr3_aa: CSVEQGLNTGELFF

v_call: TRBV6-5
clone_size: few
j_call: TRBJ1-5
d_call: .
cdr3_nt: TGTGCCAGCAGTTACTCGAAGGCTGTCCGAAGCCACCCTCAGCCCCAGCATTTT
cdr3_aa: CASSYSKAVRSHPQPQHF

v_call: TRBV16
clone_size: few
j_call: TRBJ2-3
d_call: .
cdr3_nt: TGTGCCAGCTCACCAGGACCACAAAACACAGATACGCAGTATTTT
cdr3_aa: CASSPGPQNTDTQYF

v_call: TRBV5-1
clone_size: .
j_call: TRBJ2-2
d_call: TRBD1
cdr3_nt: TGCGCCAGCAGCCGAGACAGGGGCGAGGCCGGGGAGCTGTTTTTT
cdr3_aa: CASSRDRGEAGELFF

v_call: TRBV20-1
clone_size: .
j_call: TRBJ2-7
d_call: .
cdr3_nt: TGCAGTGCTCGAAGGGTTATCGATGAGCAGTACTTC
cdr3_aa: CSARRVIDEQYF

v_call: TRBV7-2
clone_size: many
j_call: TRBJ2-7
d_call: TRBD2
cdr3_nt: TGTGCCAGCAGCTTAGAGCGGGGGGCAGCGGGCTCCTACGAGCAGTACTTC
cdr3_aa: CASSLERGAAGSYEQYF

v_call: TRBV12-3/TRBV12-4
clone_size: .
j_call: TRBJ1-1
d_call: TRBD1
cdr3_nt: TGTGCCAGCCGGACAGGGGTCACTGAAGCTTTCTTT
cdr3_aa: CASRTGVTEAFF

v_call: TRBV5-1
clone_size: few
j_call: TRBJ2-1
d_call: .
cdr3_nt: TGCGCCAGCAGCGACAGCACCAATGAGCAGTTCTTC
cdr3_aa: CASSDSTNEQFF

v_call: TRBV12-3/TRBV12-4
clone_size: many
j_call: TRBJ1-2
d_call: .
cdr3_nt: TGTGCCAGCAGTCTCGGTTGGGGCCCCTATGGCTACACCTTC
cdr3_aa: CASSLGWGPYGYTF

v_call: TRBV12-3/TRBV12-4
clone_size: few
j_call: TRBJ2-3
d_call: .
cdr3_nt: TGTGCCAGCAGTCTGACACGGCGGGGCACAGATACGCAGTATTTT
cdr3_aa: CASSLTRRGTDTQYF

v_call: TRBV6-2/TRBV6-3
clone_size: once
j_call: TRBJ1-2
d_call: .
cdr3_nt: TGTGCCAGCAGTTGGAGGAGCTATGGCTACACCTTC
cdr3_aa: CASSWRSYGYTF

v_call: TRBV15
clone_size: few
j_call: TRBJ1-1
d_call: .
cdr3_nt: TGTGCCACCAGCAGAGGGTGGGGGTCCGACACTGAAGCTTTCTTT
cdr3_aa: CATSRGWGSDTEAFF

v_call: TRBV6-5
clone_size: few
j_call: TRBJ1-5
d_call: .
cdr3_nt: TGTGCCAGCCAAATTCCGGGTCAGCCCCAGCATTTT
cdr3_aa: CASQIPGQPQHF

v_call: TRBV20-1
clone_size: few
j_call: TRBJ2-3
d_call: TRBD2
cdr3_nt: TGCAGTGCTAGAGAAGAAGCGGGGGGCACAGATACGCAGTATTTT
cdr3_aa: CSAREEAGGTDTQYF

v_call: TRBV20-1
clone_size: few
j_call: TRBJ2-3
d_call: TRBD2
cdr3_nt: TGCAGTGCTAGAGATCCGGGGGGGCCGGGTCGCACAGATACGCAGTATTTT
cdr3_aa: CSARDPGGPGRTDTQYF

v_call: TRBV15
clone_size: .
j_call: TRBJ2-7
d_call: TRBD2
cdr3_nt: TGTGCCACCAGCAGAGACCCTAGCGGGAGCTACGAGCAGTACTTC
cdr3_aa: CATSRDPSGSYEQYF

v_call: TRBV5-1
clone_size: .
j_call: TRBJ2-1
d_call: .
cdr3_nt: TGCGCCAGCAGCTTGAGCCAGAACTCCTACAATGAGCAGTTCTTC
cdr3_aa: CASSLSQNSYNEQFF

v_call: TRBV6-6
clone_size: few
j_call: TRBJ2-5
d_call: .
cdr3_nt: TGTGCCAGCTTGGGGCTTAGGGAGACCCAGTACTTC
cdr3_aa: CASLGLRETQYF

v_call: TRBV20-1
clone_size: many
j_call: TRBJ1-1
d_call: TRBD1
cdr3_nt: TGCAGTGCTAGTAATACAGGGGGCGGAGACACTGAAGCTTTCTTT
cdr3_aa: CSASNTGGGDTEAFF

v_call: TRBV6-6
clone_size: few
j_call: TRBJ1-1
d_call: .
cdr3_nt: TGTGCCAGCAGTTACCGGGCTGTCCCCAGCACTGAAGCTTTCTTT
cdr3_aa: CASSYRAVPSTEAFF

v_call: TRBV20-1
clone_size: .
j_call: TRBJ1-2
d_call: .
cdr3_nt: TGCAGTGCTAGAGATGCAGAAGCTAACTATGGCTACACCTTC
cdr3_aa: CSARDAEANYGYTF

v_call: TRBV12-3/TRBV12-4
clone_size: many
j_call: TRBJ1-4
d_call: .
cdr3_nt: TGTGCCAGCAGTCCGGACGACCTCCGAGGGGAAAAACTGTTTTTT
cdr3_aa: CASSPDDLRGEKLFF

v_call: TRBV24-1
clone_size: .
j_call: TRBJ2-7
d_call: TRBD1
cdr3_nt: TGTGCCACCGGTGATCAGCCACCGGGACAGCGCTCCTACAATGAGCAGTACTTC
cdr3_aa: CATGDQPPGQRSYNEQYF

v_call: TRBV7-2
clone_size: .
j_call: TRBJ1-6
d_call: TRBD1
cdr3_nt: TGTGCCAGCAGGACAGGGAATTCGGCACCCCCCCACTTT
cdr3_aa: CASRTGNSAPPHF

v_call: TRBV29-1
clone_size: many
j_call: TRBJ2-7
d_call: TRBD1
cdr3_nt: TGCAGCGCCTGCCCCGGGACAGGCAACTCCTACGAGCAGTACTTC
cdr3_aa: CSACPGTGNSYEQYF

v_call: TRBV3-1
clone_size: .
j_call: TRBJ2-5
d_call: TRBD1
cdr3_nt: TGTGCCAGCCAAGATGACCGGGACAGGGGACTAGTCCAGGAGACCCAGTACTTC
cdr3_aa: CASQDDRDRGLVQETQYF

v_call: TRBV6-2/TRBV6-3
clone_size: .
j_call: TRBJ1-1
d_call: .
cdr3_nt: TGTGCCAGCCACAGGGTACTGAACACTGAAACTTTCTTT
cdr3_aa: CASHRVLNTETFF

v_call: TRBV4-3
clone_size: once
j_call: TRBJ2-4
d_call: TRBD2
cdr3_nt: TGCGCCAGCAGCCAAGGGTATACCGCTAGCGGGAGGGTCGGGGACATTCAGTACTTC
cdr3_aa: CASSQGYTASGRVGDIQYF

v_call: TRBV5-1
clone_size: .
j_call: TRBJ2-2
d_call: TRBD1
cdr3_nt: TGCGCCAGCAGGGCCGGGACAGGGGTCACCGGGGAGCTGTTTTTT
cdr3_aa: CASRAGTGVTGELFF

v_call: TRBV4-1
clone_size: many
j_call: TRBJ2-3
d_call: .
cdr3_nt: TGCGCCAGCAGCCTGCAGCCCACAGATACGCAGTATTTT
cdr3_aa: CASSLQPTDTQYF

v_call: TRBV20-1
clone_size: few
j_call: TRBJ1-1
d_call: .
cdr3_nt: TGCAGTGCTAGTCCGGGGCCCTCCACTGAAGCTTTCTTT
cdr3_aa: CSASPGPSTEAFF

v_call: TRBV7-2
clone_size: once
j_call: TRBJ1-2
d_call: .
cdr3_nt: TGTGCCAGCAGCCCGGGGGCGAGGCCGGGCTATGGCTACACCTTC
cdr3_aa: CASSPGARPGYGYTF

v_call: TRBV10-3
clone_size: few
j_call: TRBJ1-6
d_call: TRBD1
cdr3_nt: TGTGCCATCAGCGGGACAGGGGATTCACCCCTCCACTTT
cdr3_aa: CAISGTGDSPLHF

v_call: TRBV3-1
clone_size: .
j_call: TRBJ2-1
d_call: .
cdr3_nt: TGTGCCAGCAGCCACGTGGATGAGCAGTTCTTC
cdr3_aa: CASSHVDEQFF

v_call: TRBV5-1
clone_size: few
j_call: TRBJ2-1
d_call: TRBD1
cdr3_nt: TGCGCCAGCAGCTGGGATCGACAGGGCGTCTACAATGAGCAGTTCTTC
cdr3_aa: CASSWDRQGVYNEQFF

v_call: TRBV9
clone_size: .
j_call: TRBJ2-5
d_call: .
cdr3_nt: TGTGCCAGCAGCGTAGAGGAGGGCCGAGGGACCCAGTACTTC
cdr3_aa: CASSVEEGRGTQYF

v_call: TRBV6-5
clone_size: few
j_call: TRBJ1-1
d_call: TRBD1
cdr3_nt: TGTGCCAGCAGTTACTCCGGACAGGGTCACACTGAAGCTTTCTTT
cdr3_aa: CASSYSGQGHTEAFF

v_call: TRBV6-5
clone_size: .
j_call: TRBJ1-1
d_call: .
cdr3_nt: TGTGCCAGCAGTCCTATCACAGGGTGGGAGGGTGAAGCTTTCTTT
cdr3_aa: CASSPITGWEGEAFF

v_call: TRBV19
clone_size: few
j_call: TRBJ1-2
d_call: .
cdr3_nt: TGTGCCAGTAGTATGATTGATGGAAGGGAGTTCCTACGCTACACCTTC
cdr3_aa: CASSMIDGREFLRYTF

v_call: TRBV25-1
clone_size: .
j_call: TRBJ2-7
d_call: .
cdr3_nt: TGTGCCAGCAGTGATTGGGGCTCCTACGAGCAGTACTTC
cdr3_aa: CASSDWGSYEQYF

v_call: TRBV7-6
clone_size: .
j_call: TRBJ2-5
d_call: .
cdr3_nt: TGTGCCAGCGGAGAGGGGCAGGGTGACGAAGAGACCCAGTACTTC
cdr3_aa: CASGEGQGDEETQYF